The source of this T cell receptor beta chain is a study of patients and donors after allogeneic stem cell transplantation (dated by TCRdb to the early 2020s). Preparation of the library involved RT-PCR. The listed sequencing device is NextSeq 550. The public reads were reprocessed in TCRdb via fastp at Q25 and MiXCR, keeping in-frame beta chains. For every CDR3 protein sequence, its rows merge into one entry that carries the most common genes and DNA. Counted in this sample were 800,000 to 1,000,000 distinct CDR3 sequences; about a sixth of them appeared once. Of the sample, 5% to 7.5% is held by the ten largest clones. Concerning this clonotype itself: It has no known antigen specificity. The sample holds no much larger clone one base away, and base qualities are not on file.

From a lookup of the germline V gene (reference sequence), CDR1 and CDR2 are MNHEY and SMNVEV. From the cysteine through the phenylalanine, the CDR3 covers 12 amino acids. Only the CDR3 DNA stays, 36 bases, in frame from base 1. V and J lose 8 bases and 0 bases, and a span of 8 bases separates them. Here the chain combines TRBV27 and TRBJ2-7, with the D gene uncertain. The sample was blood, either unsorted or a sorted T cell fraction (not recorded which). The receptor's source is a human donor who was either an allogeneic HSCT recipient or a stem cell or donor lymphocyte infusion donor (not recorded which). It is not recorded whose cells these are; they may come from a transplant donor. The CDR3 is CASHADSYEQYF. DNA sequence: TGTGCCAGCCACGCAGACTCCTACGAGCAGTACTTC.